The rows below give T cell receptor beta chains drawn from one sample of a study of siplizumab effects on memory and regulatory T cells. Data came from immunoSEQ multiplex PCR; TCRdb stores just in-frame clones and leaves some out. This table has more than 95,000 clones, about 93% appearing once. Material: Tregs sorted from blood. The receptors were gathered from a human donor in good health. The CDR3 runs from the conserved cysteine through the conserved F or W. D genes are given only for firm matches. Where a row states a size, it is once, few, many or the class of an expanded clone; other rows omit it.

>TRBJ1-1|TRBV6-1|-|-
CASTPPGRAFF
TGTGCCAGCACCCCCCCTGGTCGGGCTTTCTTT
>TRBJ2-7|TRBV7-9|-|-
CASSLAGGEQYF
TGTGCCAGCAGCTTAGCGGGAGGCGAGCAGTACTTC
>TRBJ1-2|TRBV30|-|-
CAWTRTQAFGYTF
TGTGCCTGGACTAGGACTCAGGCGTTTGGCTACACCTTC
>TRBJ2-7|TRBV18|-|-
CASSPDWGITYEQYF
TGTGCCAGCTCACCCGACTGGGGGATTACCTACGAGCAGTACTTC
>TRBJ2-5|TRBV11-2|-|-
CASLGSEETQYF
TGTGCCAGCTTGGGGAGTGAAGAGACCCAGTACTTC
>TRBJ2-5|TRBV5-1|TRBD1|-
CASSSRDRGVETQYF
TGCGCCAGCAGCAGCCGGGACAGGGGTGTGGAGACCCAGTACTTC
>TRBJ2-3|TRBV6-1|TRBD1|-
CASAGRGTDTQYF
TGTGCCAGCGCAGGCAGGGGGACAGATACGCAGTATTTT
>TRBJ2-5|TRBV7-9|TRBD1|-
CASSPRTGGPETQYF
TGTGCCAGCAGCCCGCGGACAGGGGGCCCGGAGACCCAGTACTTC
>TRBJ1-1|TRBV6-6|-|-
CASSSQGEAFF
TGTGCCAGCAGTTCTCAGGGTGAAGCTTTCTTT
>TRBJ2-7|TRBV9|-|-
CASSVLGGPYEQYF
TGTGCCAGCAGCGTATTGGGGGGACCCTACGAGCAGTACTTC
>TRBJ2-5|TRBV7-9|-|once
CASSFRKETQYF
TGTGCCAGCAGCTTCAGGAAAGAGACCCAGTACTTC
>TRBJ1-6|TRBV5-6|-|-
CASSTSLSPLHF
TGTGCCAGCAGCACTAGCTTGTCACCCCTCCACTTT
>TRBJ2-7|TRBV5-1|TRBD1|-
CASSSGQGIAYEQYF
TGCGCCAGCAGCTCCGGACAGGGGATAGCCTACGAGCAGTACTTC
>TRBJ1-2|TRBV5-6|TRBD1|-
CASSSDRGQYGYTF
TGTGCCAGCAGCTCCGACAGGGGGCAATATGGCTACACCTTC
>TRBJ2-5|TRBV6-6|-|-
CASSPTRLLQETQYF
TGTGCCAGCAGCCCCACGCGGCTTTTACAAGAGACCCAGTACTTC
>TRBJ2-7|TRBV5-6|-|-
CASMAQGANYEQYF
TGTGCCAGCATGGCTCAGGGTGCCAATTACGAGCAGTACTTC
>TRBJ2-3|TRBV30|-|once
CAWRVQGSTDTQYF
TGTGCCTGGAGAGTTCAGGGAAGCACAGATACGCAGTATTTT
>TRBJ1-2|TRBV9|-|-
CASSLQENYGYTF
TGTGCCAGCAGCTTACAGGAAAACTATGGCTACACCTTC
>TRBJ2-7|TRBV11-3|TRBD2|-
CASSLEPSGNYEQYF
TGTGCCAGCAGCTTAGAACCCAGCGGGAACTACGAGCAGTACTTC
>TRBJ2-3|TRBV10-3|-|-
CAIRPGTSDTQYF
TGTGCCATCAGACCCGGGACGTCAGATACGCAGTATTTT
>TRBJ1-2|TRBV6-1|-|-
CASSEPAANYGYTF
TGTGCCAGCAGTGAGCCAGCGGCTAACTATGGCTACACCTTC
>TRBJ1-1|TRBV18|-|-
CASSPHARLNTEAFF
TGTGCCAGCTCACCACACGCACGGCTGAACACTGAAGCTTTCTTT
>TRBJ2-1|TRBV6-5|TRBD2|-
CASSYGSGRYNEQFF
TGTGCCAGCAGTTACGGGAGCGGGAGATACAATGAGCAGTTCTTC
>TRBJ1-2|TRBV5-4|TRBD1|-
CASSPDRGGYTF
TGTGCCAGCAGCCCCGACAGGGGTGGCTACACCTTC
>TRBJ2-1|TRBV7-2|-|-
CASSLGLSGSSYNEQFF
TGTGCCAGCAGCTTAGGTCTTTCTGGGAGCTCCTACAATGAGCAGTTCTTC
>TRBJ1-1|TRBV15|TRBD1|-
CATSRGGDTEAFF
TGTGCCACCAGTAGAGGGGGCGACACTGAAGCTTTCTTT
>TRBJ2-7|TRBV9|TRBD1|-
CASSVGGQGSYEQYF
TGTGCCAGCAGCGTAGGGGGACAGGGGTCCTACGAGCAGTACTTC
>TRBJ2-7|TRBV7-2|-|-
CASSLDPPYYEQYF
TGTGCCAGCAGCTTAGACCCCCCATACTACGAGCAGTACTTC
>TRBJ1-5|TRBV19|TRBD1|-
CASIWTGTSNQPQHF
TGTGCCAGTATATGGACAGGGACTAGCAATCAGCCCCAGCATTTT
>TRBJ2-3|TRBV30|-|-
CAWGGGADTQYF
TGTGCCTGGGGGGGCGGGGCAGATACGCAGTATTTT
>TRBJ1-1|TRBV10-3|TRBD1|-
CAITRRTGISEAFF
TGTGCCATCACCCGAAGGACAGGGATCTCTGAAGCTTTCTTT
>TRBJ2-1|TRBV6-6|-|once
CASNRVSNEQFF
TGTGCCAGCAATCGGGTGAGCAATGAGCAGTTCTTC
>TRBJ2-7|TRBV13|TRBD2|-
CASSLGPGLADYEQYF
TGTGCCAGCAGCTTAGGACCCGGACTAGCGGACTACGAGCAGTACTTC
>TRBJ2-2|TRBV10-3|TRBD1|-
CASRDRGASGELFF
TGTGCCTCCAGAGACAGGGGGGCGTCCGGGGAGCTGTTTTTT
>TRBJ2-4|TRBV15|TRBD1|-
CATSARDRTENIQYF
TGTGCCACCAGCGCCCGGGACAGGACGGAGAACATTCAGTACTTC
>TRBJ2-3|TRBV18|-|-
CASSPNLRGITDTQYF
TGTGCCAGCTCACCAAATCTCAGGGGTATCACAGATACGCAGTATTTT